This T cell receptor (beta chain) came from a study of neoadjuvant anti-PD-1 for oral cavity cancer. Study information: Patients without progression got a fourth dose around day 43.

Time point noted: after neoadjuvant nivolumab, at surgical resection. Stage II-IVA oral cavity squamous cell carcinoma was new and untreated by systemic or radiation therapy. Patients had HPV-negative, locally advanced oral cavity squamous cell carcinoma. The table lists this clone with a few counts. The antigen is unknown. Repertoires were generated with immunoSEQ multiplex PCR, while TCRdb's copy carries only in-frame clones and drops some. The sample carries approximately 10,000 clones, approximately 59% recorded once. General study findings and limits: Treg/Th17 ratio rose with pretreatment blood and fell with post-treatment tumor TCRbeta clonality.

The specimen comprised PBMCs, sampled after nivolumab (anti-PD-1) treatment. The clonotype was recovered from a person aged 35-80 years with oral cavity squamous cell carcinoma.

Written as DNA, the CDR3 is TGTGCCAGCAGCTCCCCGGGGGCCAGCTATGGCTACACCTTC. This encodes CASSSPGASYGYTF. V gene TRBV7-8 combines with J gene TRBJ1-2, with a tentative D call TRBD1 (6 bases). The CDR3 is made up of 14 amino acids. The germline gives CDR1 SGHVS, CDR2 FQNEAQ. With 4 bases removed from V and 4 bases from J, the gap between germline ends came to 13 bases.